This is a list of T cell receptor beta chains from one sample in a study of cytomegalovirus exposure and HLA in healthy donors. TCRdb's copy holds only in-frame clones and misses some; the assay was immunoSEQ multiplex PCR. Of 210,000 or so clones listed, more than 75% are singletons. Sequencing was performed on PBMCs. These receptors were collected from a man aged 25 to 40 in good health and CMV-seronegative. CDR3s include the opening cysteine and the closing phenylalanine or tryptophan.

>TRBJ1-5|TRBV5-1
CASSLTGADNQPQHF
>TRBJ2-3|TRBV9
CASSFRTSGGPRTSTDTQYF
>TRBJ1-4|TRBV7-9
CASSWGQGNEKLFF
>TRBJ1-1|TRBV11-2
CASSRGQGREAFF
>TRBJ1-5|TRBV29-1
CSVRTGRDQPQHF
>TRBJ2-1|TRBV30
CAWSVGGYNEQFF
>TRBJ2-1|TRBV29-1
CSVEGYREMDNYEQFF
>TRBJ2-5|TRBV7-9
CASTALTGGQETQYF
>NA|TRBV5-4
CASSLGESFNEQYF
>TRBJ2-1|TRBV7-9
CASSPGLAHEQFF
>TRBJ2-5|TRBV6-1
CASNREVVQETQYF
>TRBJ1-1|TRBV6-5
CASSPPGGRGTEAFF
>TRBJ2-1|TRBV11-2
CASSLDRRFRSDEQFF
>TRBJ2-3|TRBV18
CASSPPSGTDTQYF
>TRBJ2-3|TRBV15
CATSRGQGTDTQYF
>TRBJ2-1|TRBV6-5
CASSYPGTSGYNEQFF
>TRBJ2-7|TRBV28
CASSSLPGQGWQYF
>TRBJ1-6|TRBV10-2
CASRDRVDSPLHF
>TRBJ1-1|TRBV19
CASSQTGDDTEAFF
>TRBJ1-1|TRBV6-5
CASGIGGAGNTEAFF
>TRBJ1-6|TRBV13
CASSYGTGGSYNSPLHF
>TRBJ2-7|TRBV7-8
CASSLAGDRAYEQYF
>TRBJ1-2|TRBV11-2
CASSPRGAANYGYTF
>TRBJ1-1|TRBV28
CASSLSAHRGPGNTEAFF
>TRBJ2-3|TRBV7-9
CASSPRTSATTDTQYF
>TRBJ1-1|TRBV7-6
CASSSRDRGANTEAFF
>TRBJ1-1|TRBV5-4
CASSLLKSNTEAFF
>TRBJ1-1|TRBV18
CASSAQGDTEAFF
>TRBJ1-1|TRBV6-5
CASSYQGRRTEAFF
>TRBJ1-2|TRBV29-1
CSASTLPRWYGYTF
>TRBJ1-1|TRBV7-9
CASSLVVAFF
>TRBJ1-6|TRBV6-1
CASRQGGSYNSPLHF
>TRBJ2-1|TRBV7-9
CASSPPGGVAGRGNEQFF
>TRBJ1-1|TRBV29-1
CSVEQGTEAFF
>TRBJ2-2|TRBV30
CAWTTGVGELFF
>TRBJ1-3|TRBV28
CATTNAGFGVKDTIYF
>TRBJ2-7|TRBV19
CASSIPGVDEQYF
>TRBJ2-7|TRBV5-1
CASSVRQGRYEQYF
>TRBJ2-5|TRBV15
CATRNGLADQETQYF
>TRBJ2-3|TRBV28
CASTSGLAGGSTDTQYF
>TRBJ2-3|TRBV28
CASSPSTDTQYF
>TRBJ1-1|TRBV13
CASSDRDRGYTEAFF
>TRBJ1-5|TRBV18
CASSPVAGGRQPQHF
>TRBJ2-2|TRBV18
CASSPRDRNTGELFF
>TRBJ2-3|TRBV6-1
CAGRLAGVPTQYF
>TRBJ2-3|TRBV7-6
CASSLRTGVRADTQYF
>TRBJ2-5|TRBV29-1
CSAGQVSGQETQYF
>TRBJ1-5|TRBV10-3
CAISEGSGGNQPQHF
>TRBJ2-7|TRBV2
CASSMGLGGQGSYEQYF
>TRBJ1-5|TRBV28
CASSLGHGNQPQHF
>TRBJ1-1|TRBV2
CASSRRQLNTEAFF
>TRBJ2-6|TRBV28
CASRVGGANVLTF
>TRBJ2-1|TRBV18
CASSPRPAAKPPNEQFF
>TRBJ1-5|TRBV28
CASSLVLDSYNQPQHF
>TRBJ2-1|TRBV4-3
CASSPSQGSNEQFF
>TRBJ1-4|TRBV19
CASSAPGHPNEKLFF
>TRBJ1-1|TRBV7-8
CASSLVEPGRGNAEAFF
>TRBJ1-1|TRBV29-1
CSAKGQGSTEAFF
>TRBJ2-7|TRBV5-1
CASSFGGMSYEQYF